The rows below give T cell receptor beta chains drawn from one sample of a study of blood T cell repertoires in COVID-19. Some clones are missing from TCRdb's copy, which holds only in-frame ones; the method was immunoSEQ multiplex PCR. The table includes under 250,000 clones, about four fifths detected once. Sequencing was carried out using PBMCs or T cells enriched from blood (not recorded which). These receptors all come from a middle-aged woman who had been exposed to COVID-19. CDR3s leave out the opening cysteine and the closing phenylalanine or tryptophan. Fields, in order: V gene, J gene, D gene, CDR3 protein. D genes are given only for firm matches.

v_gene: TRBV6-4; j_gene: TRBJ1-1; d_gene: .; CDR3aa: ASRAGANTEAF
v_gene: TRBV7-9; j_gene: TRBJ2-2; d_gene: .; CDR3aa: ASSLAQAGIRTGELF
v_gene: TRBV19; j_gene: TRBJ1-6; d_gene: .; CDR3aa: ASTKKRSGTRNSPLH
v_gene: TRBV2; j_gene: TRBJ2-3; d_gene: .; CDR3aa: ASSVSGTPEY
v_gene: TRBV19; j_gene: TRBJ1-4; d_gene: .; CDR3aa: ASRVTAATNEKLF
v_gene: TRBV6-5; j_gene: TRBJ1-6; d_gene: .; CDR3aa: ASSSGTSGSPLH
v_gene: TRBV19; j_gene: TRBJ2-1; d_gene: TRBD2; CDR3aa: ASSIVGSGGQSEQF
v_gene: TRBV24-1; j_gene: TRBJ2-1; d_gene: .; CDR3aa: ATSDFKGGGIHEQF
v_gene: TRBV5-1; j_gene: TRBJ2-3; d_gene: .; CDR3aa: ASSPSGTDTQY
v_gene: TRBV6-6; j_gene: TRBJ1-6; d_gene: .; CDR3aa: ASSSPDALGPLH
v_gene: TRBV28; j_gene: TRBJ1-1; d_gene: .; CDR3aa: ASSFPQVMKAF
v_gene: TRBV15; j_gene: TRBJ1-2; d_gene: .; CDR3aa: ATSREQGDYGYT
v_gene: TRBV19; j_gene: TRBJ1-3; d_gene: .; CDR3aa: ASSTLIGENTIY
v_gene: TRBV28; j_gene: TRBJ2-7; d_gene: .; CDR3aa: ASRNRGNSYEQY
v_gene: TRBV7-6; j_gene: TRBJ2-2; d_gene: TRBD2; CDR3aa: ASSFSGGVTGELF
v_gene: TRBV7-2; j_gene: TRBJ1-1; d_gene: .; CDR3aa: ASSSRTENTEAF
v_gene: TRBV6-1; j_gene: TRBJ1-5; d_gene: TRBD1; CDR3aa: ASSETGGQPQH